Listed below are T cell receptor beta chains from one sample, sequenced in a study of T-cell reconstitution after alpha-beta-depleted transplantation in children. TCRdb called the PCR reads again in MiXCR, with one record for every CDR3 protein. The table has about 240,000 distinct CDR3 sequences, under 30% seen once. The sequencing here drew on PBMCs, taken before TCRalphabeta/CD19-depleted stem cell transplant. The receptors were sampled from a girl aged 2-10 years with Fanconi anemia, due to receive a stem cell transplant. CDR3s include the opening cysteine and the closing phenylalanine or tryptophan. D genes are given only for firm matches. Rows may omit the clone size; those that give it use once, few, many or a size class.

v_call	j_call	d_call	clone_size	cdr3_nt	cdr3_aa
TRBV3-1	TRBJ2-7	-	many	TGTGCCAGCAGTCACTCCTACGAGCAGTACTTC	CASSHSYEQYF
TRBV10-3	TRBJ2-3	TRBD2	many	TGTGCCACCAAATCCACTAGCGGGACCAGAGATACGCAGTATTTT	CATKSTSGTRDTQYF
TRBV29-1	TRBJ2-2	-	-	TGCAGCGTTGAAACCGGGGAGAACACCGGGGAGCTGTTTTTT	CSVETGENTGELFF
TRBV5-5	TRBJ2-2	-	-	TGTGCCAGCAGCTTGTGGCCGGGGATTGTCAACACCGGGGAGCTGTTTTTT	CASSLWPGIVNTGELFF
TRBV6-1	TRBJ2-3	TRBD2	many	TGTGCCAGCAGACTACTGATGAGCGGGAGAAATACGCAGTATTTT	CASRLLMSGRNTQYF
TRBV10-3	TRBJ2-3	-	many	TGTGCTGGGGCTAGCGGCACAGATACGCAGTATTTT	CAGASGTDTQYF
TRBV5-1	TRBJ2-7	-	-	TGCGCCAGCAGCTCTTCGGGACCGAGAACTTCCTACGAGCAGTACTTC	CASSSSGPRTSYEQYF
TRBV20-1	TRBJ2-6	-	-	TGCAGTGCTAGAGATCCCCTCTCTGGGGCCAACGTCCTGACTTTC	CSARDPLSGANVLTF
TRBV29-1	TRBJ2-1	-	many	TGCAGCGTTGATTATCAGCCGGGGGCAGGGGGCAATGAGCAGTTCTTC	CSVDYQPGAGGNEQFF
TRBV7-8	TRBJ2-1	-	-	TGTGCCAGCAGCTTAGATGTAGCGGCGGGCTACAATGAGCAGTTCTTC	CASSLDVAAGYNEQFF
TRBV29-1	TRBJ2-7	TRBD2	-	TGCAGCGTTGCCAGCGGGACTTACGAGCAGTACTTC	CSVASGTYEQYF
TRBV29-1	TRBJ2-5	TRBD1	-	TGCAGCGGGGGACAGGGGAGGGAGACCCAGTACTTC	CSGGQGRETQYF
TRBV12-3/TRBV12-4	TRBJ1-1	-	many	TGTGCCAGCAGTTCTTGGGTAGAAGCTTTCTTT	CASSSWVEAFF
TRBV24-1	TRBJ2-5	-	few	TGTGCCACCAGTGTGGGGGAGGCTCTCCAAGAGACCCAGTACTTC	CATSVGEALQETQYF
TRBV5-6	TRBJ1-1	-	many	TGTGCCAGCAGCCACCGGGACAACACTGAAGCTTTCTTT	CASSHRDNTEAFF
TRBV25-1	TRBJ2-1	TRBD2	many	TGTGCCAGCAGTGCCTTACTAGCGGGAGGGAACAATGAGCAGTTCTTC	CASSALLAGGNNEQFF
TRBV29-1	TRBJ2-7	TRBD2	-	TGCAGCGTTGTCGGGAGGGCTGGTTCCAGGTACGAGCAGTACTTC	CSVVGRAGSRYEQYF
TRBV5-1	TRBJ2-1	-	many	TGCGCCAGCAGCTTGGTAGCGACTAGGGGCTACAATGAGCAGTTCTTC	CASSLVATRGYNEQFF
TRBV7-2	TRBJ2-1	TRBD2	many	TGTGCCAGCAGCTCCCTTAGAGTAGCGGGGTCCAATGAGCAGTTCTTC	CASSSLRVAGSNEQFF
TRBV20-1	TRBJ2-1	TRBD2	many	TGCAGTGCTACCCCTAGACTAGCGGATACCTACAATGAGCAGTTCTTC	CSATPRLADTYNEQFF
TRBV6-5	TRBJ2-3	-	once	TGTGCCAGCAGTTACTCGCGGAGGGCCACAGATACGCAGTATTTT	CASSYSRRATDTQYF
TRBV12-3/TRBV12-4	TRBJ2-3	TRBD1	-	TGTGCCAGCAGTGGGACAGACTACACAGATACGCAGTATTTT	CASSGTDYTDTQYF